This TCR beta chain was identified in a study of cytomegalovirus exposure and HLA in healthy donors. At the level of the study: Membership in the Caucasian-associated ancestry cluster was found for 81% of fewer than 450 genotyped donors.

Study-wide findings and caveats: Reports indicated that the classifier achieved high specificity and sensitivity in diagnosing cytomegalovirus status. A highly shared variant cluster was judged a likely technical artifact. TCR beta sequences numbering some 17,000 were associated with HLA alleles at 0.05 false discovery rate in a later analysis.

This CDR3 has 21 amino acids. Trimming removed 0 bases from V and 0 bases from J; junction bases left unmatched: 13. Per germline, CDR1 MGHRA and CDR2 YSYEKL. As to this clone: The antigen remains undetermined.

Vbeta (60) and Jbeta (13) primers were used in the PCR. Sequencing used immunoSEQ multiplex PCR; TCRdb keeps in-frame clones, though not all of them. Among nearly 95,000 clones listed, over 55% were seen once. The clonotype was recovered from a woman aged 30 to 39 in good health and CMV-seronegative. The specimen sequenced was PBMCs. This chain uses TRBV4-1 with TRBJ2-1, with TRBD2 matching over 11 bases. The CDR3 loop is CASSQDPGSSGRSSSYNEQFF. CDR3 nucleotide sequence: TGCGCCAGCAGCCAAGATCCAGGGTCTAGCGGGAGGTCTAGCTCCTACAATGAGCAGTTCTTC.